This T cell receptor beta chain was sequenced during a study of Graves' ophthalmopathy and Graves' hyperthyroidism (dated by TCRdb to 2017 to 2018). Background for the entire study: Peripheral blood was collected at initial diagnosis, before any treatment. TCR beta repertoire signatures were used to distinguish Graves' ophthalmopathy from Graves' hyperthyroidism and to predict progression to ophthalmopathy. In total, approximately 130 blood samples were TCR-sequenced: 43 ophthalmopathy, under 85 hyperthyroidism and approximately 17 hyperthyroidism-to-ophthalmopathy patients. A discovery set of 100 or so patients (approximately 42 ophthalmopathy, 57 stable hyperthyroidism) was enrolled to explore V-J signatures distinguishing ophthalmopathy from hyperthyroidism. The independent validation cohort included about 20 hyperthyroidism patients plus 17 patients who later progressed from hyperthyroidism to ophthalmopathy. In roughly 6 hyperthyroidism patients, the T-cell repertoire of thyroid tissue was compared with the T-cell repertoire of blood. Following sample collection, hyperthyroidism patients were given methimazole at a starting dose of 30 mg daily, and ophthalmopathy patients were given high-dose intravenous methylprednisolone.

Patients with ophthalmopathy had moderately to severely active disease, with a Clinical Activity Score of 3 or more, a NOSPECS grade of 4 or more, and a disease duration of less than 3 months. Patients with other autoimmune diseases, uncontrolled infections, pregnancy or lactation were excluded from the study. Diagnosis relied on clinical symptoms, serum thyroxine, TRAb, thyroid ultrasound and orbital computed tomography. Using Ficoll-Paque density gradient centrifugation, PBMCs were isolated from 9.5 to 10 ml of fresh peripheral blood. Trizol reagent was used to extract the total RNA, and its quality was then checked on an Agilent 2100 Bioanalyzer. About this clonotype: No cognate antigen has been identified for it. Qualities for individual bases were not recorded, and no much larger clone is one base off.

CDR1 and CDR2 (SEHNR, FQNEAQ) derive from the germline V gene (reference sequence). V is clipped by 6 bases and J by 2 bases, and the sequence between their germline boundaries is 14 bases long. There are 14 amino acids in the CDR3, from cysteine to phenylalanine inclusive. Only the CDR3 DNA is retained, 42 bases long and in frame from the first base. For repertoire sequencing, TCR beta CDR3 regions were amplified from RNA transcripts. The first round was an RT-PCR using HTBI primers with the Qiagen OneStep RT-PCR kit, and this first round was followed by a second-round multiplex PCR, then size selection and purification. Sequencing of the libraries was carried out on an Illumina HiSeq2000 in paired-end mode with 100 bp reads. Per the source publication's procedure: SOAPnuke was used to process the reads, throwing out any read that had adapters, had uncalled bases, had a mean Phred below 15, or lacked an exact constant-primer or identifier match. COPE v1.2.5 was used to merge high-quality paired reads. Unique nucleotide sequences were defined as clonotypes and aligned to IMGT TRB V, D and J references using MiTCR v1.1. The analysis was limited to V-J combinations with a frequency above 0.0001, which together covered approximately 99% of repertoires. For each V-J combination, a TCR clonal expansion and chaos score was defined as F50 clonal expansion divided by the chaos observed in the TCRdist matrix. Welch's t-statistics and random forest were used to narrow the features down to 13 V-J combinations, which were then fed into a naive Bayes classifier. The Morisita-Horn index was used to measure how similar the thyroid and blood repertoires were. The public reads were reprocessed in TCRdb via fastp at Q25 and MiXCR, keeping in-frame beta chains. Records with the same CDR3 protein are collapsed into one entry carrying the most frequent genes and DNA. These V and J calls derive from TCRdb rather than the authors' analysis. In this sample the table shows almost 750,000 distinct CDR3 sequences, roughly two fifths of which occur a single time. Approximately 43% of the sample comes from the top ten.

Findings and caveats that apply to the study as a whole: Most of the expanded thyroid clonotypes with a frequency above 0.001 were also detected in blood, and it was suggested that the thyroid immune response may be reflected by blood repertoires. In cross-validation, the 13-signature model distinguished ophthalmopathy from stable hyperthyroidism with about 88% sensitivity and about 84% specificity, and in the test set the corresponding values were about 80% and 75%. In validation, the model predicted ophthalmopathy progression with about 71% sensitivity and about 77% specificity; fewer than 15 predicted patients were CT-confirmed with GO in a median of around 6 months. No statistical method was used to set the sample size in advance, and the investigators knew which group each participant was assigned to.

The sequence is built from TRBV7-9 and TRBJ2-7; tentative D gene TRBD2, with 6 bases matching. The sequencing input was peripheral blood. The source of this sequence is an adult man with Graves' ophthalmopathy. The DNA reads TGTGCCAGCAGGACACGGAGACTAGCCTACGAGCAGTACTTC. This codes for CASRTRRLAYEQYF.